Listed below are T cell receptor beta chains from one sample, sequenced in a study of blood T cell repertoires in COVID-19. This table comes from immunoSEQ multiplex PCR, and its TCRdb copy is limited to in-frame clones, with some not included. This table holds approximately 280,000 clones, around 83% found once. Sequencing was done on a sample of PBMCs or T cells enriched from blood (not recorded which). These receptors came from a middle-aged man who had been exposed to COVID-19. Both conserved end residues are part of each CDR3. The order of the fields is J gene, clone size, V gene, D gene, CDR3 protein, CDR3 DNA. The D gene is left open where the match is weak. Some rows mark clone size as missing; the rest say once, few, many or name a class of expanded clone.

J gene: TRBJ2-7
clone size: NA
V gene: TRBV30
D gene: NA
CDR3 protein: CAWSSDISYQQYF
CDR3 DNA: TGTGCCTGGAGTTCAGACATCTCCTACCAGCAGTACTTC

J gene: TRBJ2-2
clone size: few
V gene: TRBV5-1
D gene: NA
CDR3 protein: CASSPGEGANTGELFF
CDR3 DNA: TGCGCCAGCAGCCCCGGGGAGGGGGCGAACACCGGGGAGCTGTTTTTT

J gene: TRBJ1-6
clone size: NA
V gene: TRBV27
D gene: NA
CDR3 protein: CASSSGSSYNSPLHF
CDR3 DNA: TGTGCCAGCAGTTCCGGGAGCTCCTATAATTCACCCCTCCACTTT

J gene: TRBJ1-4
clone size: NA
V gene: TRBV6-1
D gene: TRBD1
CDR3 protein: CASSETGEVLKLFF
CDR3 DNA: TGTGCCAGCAGTGAAACAGGGGAGGTACTTAAACTGTTTTTT

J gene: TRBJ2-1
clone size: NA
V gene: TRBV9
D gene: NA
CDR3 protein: CASSVGPLRNYNEQFF
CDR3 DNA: TGTGCCAGCAGCGTAGGGCCCCTGCGGAACTACAATGAGCAGTTCTTC

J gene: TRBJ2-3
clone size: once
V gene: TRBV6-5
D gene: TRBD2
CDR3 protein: CASSTSEGDTQYF
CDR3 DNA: TGTGCCAGCAGTACTAGCGAGGGAGATACGCAGTATTTT

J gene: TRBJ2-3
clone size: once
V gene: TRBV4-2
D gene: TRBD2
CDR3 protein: CASSQDIPSGRGPDTQYF
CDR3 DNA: TGTGCCAGCAGCCAAGATATTCCTAGCGGGAGAGGTCCAGATACGCAGTATTTT

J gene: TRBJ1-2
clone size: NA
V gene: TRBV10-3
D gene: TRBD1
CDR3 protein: CAIATNRGLIGGYTF
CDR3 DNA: TGTGCCATTGCAACTAACAGGGGCCTTATAGGTGGCTACACCTTC

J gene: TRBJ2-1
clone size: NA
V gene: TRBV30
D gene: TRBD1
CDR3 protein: CAWSKIEYIGTEGFF
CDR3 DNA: TGTGCCTGGAGTAAGATTGAGTACATTGGGACAGAGGGGTTCTTC

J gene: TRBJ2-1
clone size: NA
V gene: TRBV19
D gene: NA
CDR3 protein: CASSISSGSGFNEQFF
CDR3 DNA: TGTGCCAGTAGTATCTCTTCCGGGAGTGGGTTCAATGAGCAGTTCTTC

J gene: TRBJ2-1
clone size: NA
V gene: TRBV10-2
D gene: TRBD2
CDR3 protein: CASTIGLAGVSNEQFF
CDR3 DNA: TGCGCCAGCACCATAGGCCTAGCGGGAGTATCCAATGAGCAGTTCTTC

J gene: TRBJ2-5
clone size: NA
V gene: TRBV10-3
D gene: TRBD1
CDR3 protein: CAISGQGGETQYF
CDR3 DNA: TGTGCCATCAGCGGACAGGGGGGGGAGACCCAGTACTTC

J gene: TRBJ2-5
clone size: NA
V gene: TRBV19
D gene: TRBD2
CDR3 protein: CASSIRGLAGGAATQYF
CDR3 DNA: TGTGCCAGTAGTATCAGGGGACTAGCGGGAGGGGCGGCGACCCAGTACTTC

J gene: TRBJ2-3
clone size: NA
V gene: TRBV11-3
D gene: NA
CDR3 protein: CASTNPRTDTQYF
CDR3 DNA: TGTGCCAGCACTAACCCTCGCACAGATACGCAGTATTTT